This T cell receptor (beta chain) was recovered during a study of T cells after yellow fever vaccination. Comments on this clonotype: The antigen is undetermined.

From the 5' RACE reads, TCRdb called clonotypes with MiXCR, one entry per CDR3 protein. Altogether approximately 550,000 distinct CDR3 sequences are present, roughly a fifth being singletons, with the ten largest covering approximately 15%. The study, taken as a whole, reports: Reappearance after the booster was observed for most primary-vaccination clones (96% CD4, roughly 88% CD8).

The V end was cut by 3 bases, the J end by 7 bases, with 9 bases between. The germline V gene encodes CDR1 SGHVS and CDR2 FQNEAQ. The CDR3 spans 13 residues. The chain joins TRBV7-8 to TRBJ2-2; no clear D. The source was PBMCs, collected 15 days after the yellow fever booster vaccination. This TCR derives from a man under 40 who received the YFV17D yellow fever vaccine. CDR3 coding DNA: TGTGCCAGCAGCTTTTCGGTGGACGGGGAGCTGTTTTTT. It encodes CASSFSVDGELFF.